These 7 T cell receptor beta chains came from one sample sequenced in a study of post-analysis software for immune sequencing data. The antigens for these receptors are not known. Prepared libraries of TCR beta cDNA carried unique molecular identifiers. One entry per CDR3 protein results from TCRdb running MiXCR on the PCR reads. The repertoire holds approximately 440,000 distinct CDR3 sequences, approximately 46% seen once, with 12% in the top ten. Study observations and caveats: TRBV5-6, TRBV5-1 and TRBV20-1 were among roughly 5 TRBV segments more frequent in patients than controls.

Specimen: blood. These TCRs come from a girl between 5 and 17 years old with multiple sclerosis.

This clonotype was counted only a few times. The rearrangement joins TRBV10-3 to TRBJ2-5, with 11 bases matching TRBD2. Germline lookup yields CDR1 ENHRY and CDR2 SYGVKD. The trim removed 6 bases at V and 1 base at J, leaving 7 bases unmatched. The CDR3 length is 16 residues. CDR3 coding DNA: TGTGCCATCAGGGGATCCGGGACTAGCGGCCAAGAGACCCAGTACTTC. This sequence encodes CAIRGSGTSGQETQYF.

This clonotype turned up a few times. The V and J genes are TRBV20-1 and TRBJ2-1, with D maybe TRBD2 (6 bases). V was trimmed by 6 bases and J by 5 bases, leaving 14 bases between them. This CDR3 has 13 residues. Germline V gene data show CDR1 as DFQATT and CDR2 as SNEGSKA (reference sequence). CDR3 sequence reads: CSANMGLNNEQFF. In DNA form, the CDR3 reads TGCAGTGCCAATATGGGACTTAACAATGAGCAGTTCTTC.

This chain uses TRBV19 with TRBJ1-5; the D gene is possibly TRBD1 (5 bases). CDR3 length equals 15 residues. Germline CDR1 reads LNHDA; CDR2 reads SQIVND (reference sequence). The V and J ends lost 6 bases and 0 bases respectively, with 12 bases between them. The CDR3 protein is CASRSQDDSNQPQHF. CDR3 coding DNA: TGTGCCAGTAGGTCACAGGACGATAGCAATCAGCCCCAGCATTTT.

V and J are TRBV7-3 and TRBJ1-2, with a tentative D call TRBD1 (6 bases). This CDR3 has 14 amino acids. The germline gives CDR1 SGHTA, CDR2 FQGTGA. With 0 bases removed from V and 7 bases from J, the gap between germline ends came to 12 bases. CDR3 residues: CASSLTVRGIGYTF. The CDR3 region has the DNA TGTGCCAGCAGCTTAACTGTCAGGGGAATTGGCTACACCTTC.

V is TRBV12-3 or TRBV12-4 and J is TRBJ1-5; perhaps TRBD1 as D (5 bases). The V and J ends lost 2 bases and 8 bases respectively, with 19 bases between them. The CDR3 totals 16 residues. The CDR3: CASSLLGRRAEEPQHF. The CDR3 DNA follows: TGTGCCAGCAGTTTACTGGGACGCAGGGCAGAGGAGCCCCAGCATTTT.

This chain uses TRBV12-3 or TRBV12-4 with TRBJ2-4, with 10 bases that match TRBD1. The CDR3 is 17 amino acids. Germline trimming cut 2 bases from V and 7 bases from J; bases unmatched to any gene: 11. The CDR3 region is CASSLPTLSTGGNIQYF. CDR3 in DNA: TGTGCCAGCAGTTTACCGACTTTATCGACAGGGGGCAACATTCAGTACTTC.

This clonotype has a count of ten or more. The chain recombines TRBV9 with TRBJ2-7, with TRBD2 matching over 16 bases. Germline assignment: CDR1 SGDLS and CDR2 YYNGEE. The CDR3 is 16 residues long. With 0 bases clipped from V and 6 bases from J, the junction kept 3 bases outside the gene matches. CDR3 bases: TGTGCCAGCAGCGTAGCCGGGACTAGCGGGAGGGGCGAGCAGTACTTC. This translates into CASSVAGTSGRGEQYF.